Sequencing of this T cell receptor beta chain was carried out in a study of CD8 T cells in ankylosing spondylitis (TCRdb year 2017). Concerning the study at large: To find TCR variants linked to disease, the study profiled T cell receptor beta repertoires in ankylosing spondylitis patients and healthy donors. The full study cohort was made up of roughly 25 ankylosing spondylitis patients and roughly 98 healthy donors. Peripheral blood samples were taken, and synovial fluid was additionally collected from ankylosing spondylitis patients.

Paper-wide results and their limitations: Blood from ankylosing spondylitis patients appeared to be characterized by a TCR beta motif composed of several highly homologous amino acid variants. According to the report, matched synovial fluid samples from ankylosing spondylitis patients were significantly enriched for the disease-linked clones. The disease-linked clones had a CD8+ phenotype and were found at relatively low frequencies in peripheral blood. Some motif variants had previously been reported in the synovial fluid and blood of reactive arthritis patients, which suggests shared mechanisms of disease initiation.

About this clonotype itself: Its antigen remains unidentified. Base qualities are not at hand, and no much larger clone is one base apart.

The instrument was an Illumina HiSeq 2500. TCR beta libraries were prepared by quantitative 5'-RACE with molecular barcodes. The study's processing was this. A new computational method, built on a probabilistic model of VDJ rearrangement, was used to identify disease-linked TCR variants. TCRdb trimmed public reads at Q25 via fastp, called clones via MiXCR and kept in-frame beta chains. Rows with one shared CDR3 protein collapse into an entry with the most common genes and DNA. TCRdb, not the authors, supplied the V and J calls. A total of under 850,000 distinct CDR3 sequences appear in this sample, around 19% of them only once. The ten most abundant clones make up over 15% of the sample. The CDR3, cysteine through phenylalanine, is 15 amino acids long. The only DNA kept is the CDR3, 45 bases in frame from the first base. The germline V gene yields SGHTA for CDR1 and FQGTGA for CDR2. The V and J ends are trimmed by 6 bases and 5 bases, leaving 18 bases between them.

The TCR sequence derives from a male donor with ankylosing spondylitis. Sample: blood, either unsorted or a sorted T cell fraction (not recorded which). The sequence joins TRBV7-3 to TRBJ2-3, and the D gene may be TRBD2, 6 bases matching. CDR3 region: CASSLAANLGDTQYF. The DNA sequence is as follows: TGTGCCAGCAGTTTAGCGGCCAACCTGGGAGATACGCAGTATTTT.